The sequence of this T cell receptor beta chain was determined in a study of technical replicates of blood from a handful of donors. The V and J ends lost 7 bases and 3 bases, in that order; junction bases with no gene match: 11. Germline-derived CDR1 and CDR2 are MNHEY and SMNVEV (reference sequence). This CDR3 spans 16 amino acids. Profiled with immunoSEQ multiplex PCR; TCRdb holds only in-frame clones, not every one. Among under 50,000 clones listed, 96% were seen once. This chain joins TRBV27 and TRBJ2-3; the match to TRBD2 covers 9 bases. The sequence was obtained from a human donor in good health. The sequenced sample was T cells isolated from PBMCs. The CDR3 protein is CASTGGLAGDTDTQYF. The CDR3 region has the DNA TGTGCCAGCACCGGGGGGTTAGCGGGAGATACAGATACGCAGTATTTT.